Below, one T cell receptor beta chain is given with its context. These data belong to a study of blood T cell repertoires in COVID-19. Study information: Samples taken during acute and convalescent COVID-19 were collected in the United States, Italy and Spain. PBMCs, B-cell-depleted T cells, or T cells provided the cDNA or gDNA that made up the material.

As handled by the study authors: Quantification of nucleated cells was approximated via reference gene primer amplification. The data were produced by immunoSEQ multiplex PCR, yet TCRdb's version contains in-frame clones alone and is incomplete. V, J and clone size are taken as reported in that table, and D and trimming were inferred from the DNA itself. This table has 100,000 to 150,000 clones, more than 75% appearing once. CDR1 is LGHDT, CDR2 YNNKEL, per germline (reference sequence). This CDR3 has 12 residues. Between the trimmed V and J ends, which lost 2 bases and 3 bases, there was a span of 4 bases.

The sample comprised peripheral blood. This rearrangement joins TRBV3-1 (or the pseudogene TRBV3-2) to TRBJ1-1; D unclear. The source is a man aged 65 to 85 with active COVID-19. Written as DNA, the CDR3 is TGTGCCAGCAGCCAAACTGACACTGAAGCTTTCTTT. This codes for CASSQTDTEAFF.